This T cell receptor (beta chain) was identified during a study of blood T cell repertoires in COVID-19 (dated by TCRdb to 2020 to 2022). Notes on the research overall: Collaborator samples came from the United States, Italy and Spain and covered acute and convalescent phases of COVID-19. The prospective study material was composed of cDNA or gDNA derived from T cells, B-cell-depleted T cells, or PBMCs. Subjects who had been exposed to COVID-19, were actively infected with it, or had recovered from it provided the deeply sampled blood TCRbeta repertoires that made up the dataset. A freely available public database, intended as a resource for researchers studying the immune response to SARS-CoV-2, is where the repertoires were released. The samples were drawn from the first 160 participants of the ongoing ImmuneRACE study and from 950 to 1,500 subjects provided by 6 global collaborators. A de-identified subject ID, COVID-19 status, age in years and sex were almost always included in the sample metadata. Where available, HLA class I and class II types were taken from metadata supplied by the sample provider and were not determined by assay-based typing. Overall study outcomes, separate from this receptor: The quantity of clinical and demographic metadata differed by source and by participant and was supplied without curation.

The immunoSEQ Assay, a bias-controlled multiplex PCR, was used to amplify TCRbeta CDR3 regions from genomic DNA. As for the original processing: Within the assay, amplification of reference gene primers was used to estimate how many nucleated cells each sample contained. Sequence reads were collapsed and filtered to measure the absolute abundance of every unique TCRbeta CDR3 rearrangement. For each sample, productive Simpson clonality was calculated as the square root of Simpson's diversity index over productive rearrangements. Imported from immuneACCESS, the table was reduced by TCRdb to in-frame sequences with V and J called. These copies leave out some clones; in studies compared against another copy, an unresolved V gene accounts for under half, and the cause of the remainder is not known. V and J calls and clone size are as listed in that table; D and trimming were resolved from the DNA. The sample has tens of thousands of clones on record, roughly 90% of them singletons. Jointly, the top ten make up 1% to 1.5% of the sample.

In the case of this clone: It lacks a known antigen. One base away there is no much larger clone; base qualities are not given.

Each collaborating institution followed its own protocols to collect whole blood in K2EDTA tubes. For TCRbeta analysis, collaborator samples were shipped as frozen whole blood, as isolated PBMCs, or as DNA extracted from either sample type. The source material was peripheral blood. The origin of this receptor is a man aged 60-69 years with acute or convalescent COVID-19.

The encoded CDR3 is CASSLRQEHNYGYTF. The DNA reads TGTGCCAGCAGCTTAAGACAGGAACACAACTATGGCTACACCTTC. Recombination connected TRBV5-5 to TRBJ1-2; the D gene is perhaps TRBD1, on 6 matching bases. The cysteine opens and the phenylalanine closes a CDR3 of 15 amino acids. CDR3 DNA only is kept here, 45 bases in frame from base 1. The germline V gene (reference sequence) sets CDR1 to SGHKS and CDR2 to YYEKEE. Trimming at the junction amounts to 2 bases on V and 2 bases on J, and the germline ends lie 13 bases apart.